This T cell receptor beta chain was sequenced during a study of Tregs in tolerant kidney transplant recipients. Only in-frame clones appear in the TCRdb table, and some are missing; sequencing was by immunoSEQ multiplex PCR. Among about 66,000 clones listed, 92% were seen once. Trimming cost V 1 base and J 4 bases, with 11 bases left between them. Germline V lookup: CDR1 LNHDA, CDR2 SQIVND (reference sequence). CDR3 length equals 15 residues. This sequence joins TRBV19 and TRBJ2-1; D perhaps matches TRBD2 (5 bases). Here the sequenced sample was CD8+ T cells from blood, taken before the transplant. This clonotype was sampled from a human donor who received a combined kidney and bone marrow transplant. DNA for the CDR3: TGTGCCAGTAGTATAGTAGGACGGGAATACAATGAGCAGTTCTTC. Translation: CASSIVGREYNEQFF.